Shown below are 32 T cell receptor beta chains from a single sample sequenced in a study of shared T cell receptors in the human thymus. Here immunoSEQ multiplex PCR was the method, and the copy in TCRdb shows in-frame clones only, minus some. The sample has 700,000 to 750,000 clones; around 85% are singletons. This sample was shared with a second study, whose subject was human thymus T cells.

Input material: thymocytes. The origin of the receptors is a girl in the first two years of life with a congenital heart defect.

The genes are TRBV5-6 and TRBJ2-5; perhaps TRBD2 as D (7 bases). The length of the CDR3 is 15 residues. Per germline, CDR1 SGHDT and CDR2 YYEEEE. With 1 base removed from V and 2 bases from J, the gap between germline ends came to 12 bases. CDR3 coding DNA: TGTGCCAGCAGCTTGAAGGGGGGGATACAAGAGACCCAGTACTTC. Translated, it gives CASSLKGGIQETQYF.

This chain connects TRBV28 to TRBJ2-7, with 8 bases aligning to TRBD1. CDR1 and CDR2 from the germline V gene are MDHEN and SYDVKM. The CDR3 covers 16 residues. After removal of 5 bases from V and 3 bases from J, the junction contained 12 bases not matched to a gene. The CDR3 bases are TGTGCCAGCAGTCCCCGCTCGGGGACAGGTAACTACGAGCAGTACTTC. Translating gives CASSPRSGTGNYEQYF.

Here the CDR3 DNA reads TGTGCCAGCAGTAAGGGACAGGGCAATCAGCCCCAGCATTTT. Amino acid sequence: CASSKGQGNQPQHF. The gene calls are TRBV28 and TRBJ1-5, with 8 bases fitting TRBD1. J gave up 2 bases and V 5 bases, and 2 bases lay outside the gene matches. The CDR3 runs 14 residues. Germline-derived CDR1 and CDR2 are MDHEN and SYDVKM.

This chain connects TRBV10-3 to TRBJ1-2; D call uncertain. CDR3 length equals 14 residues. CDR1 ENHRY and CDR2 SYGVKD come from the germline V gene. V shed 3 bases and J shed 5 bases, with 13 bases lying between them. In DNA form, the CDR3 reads TGTGCCATCAGTGATGCTGGGAGACCTTATGGCTACACCTTC. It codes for CAISDAGRPYGYTF.

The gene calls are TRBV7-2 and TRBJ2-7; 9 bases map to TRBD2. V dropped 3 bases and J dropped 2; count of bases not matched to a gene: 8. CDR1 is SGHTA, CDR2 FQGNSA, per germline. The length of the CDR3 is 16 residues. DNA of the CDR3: TGTGCCAGCAGCTTCCCGACTAGCGGTATTGCCTACGAGCAGTACTTC. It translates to CASSFPTSGIAYEQYF.

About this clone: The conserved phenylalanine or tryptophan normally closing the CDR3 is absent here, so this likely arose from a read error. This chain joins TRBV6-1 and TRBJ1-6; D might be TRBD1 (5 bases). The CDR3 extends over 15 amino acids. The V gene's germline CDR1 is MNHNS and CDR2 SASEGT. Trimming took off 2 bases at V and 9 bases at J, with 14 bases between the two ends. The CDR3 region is CASSESGGTSSPLHS. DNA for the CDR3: TGTGCCAGCAGTGAAAGTGGGGGGACTTCTTCACCCCTCCACTCT.

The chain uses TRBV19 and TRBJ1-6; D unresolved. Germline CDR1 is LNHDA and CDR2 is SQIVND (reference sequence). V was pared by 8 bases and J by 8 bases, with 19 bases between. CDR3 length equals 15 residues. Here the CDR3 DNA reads TGTGCCAGTCAAGACATATTACTCTCTGATTCACCCCTCCACTTT. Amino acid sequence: CASQDILLSDSPLHF.

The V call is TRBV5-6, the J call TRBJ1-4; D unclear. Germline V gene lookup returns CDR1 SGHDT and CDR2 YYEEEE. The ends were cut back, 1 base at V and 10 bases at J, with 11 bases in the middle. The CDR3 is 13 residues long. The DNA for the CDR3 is TGTGCCAGCAGCTTGCGAGGGAGTGCAAAACTGTTTTTT. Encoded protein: CASSLRGSAKLFF.

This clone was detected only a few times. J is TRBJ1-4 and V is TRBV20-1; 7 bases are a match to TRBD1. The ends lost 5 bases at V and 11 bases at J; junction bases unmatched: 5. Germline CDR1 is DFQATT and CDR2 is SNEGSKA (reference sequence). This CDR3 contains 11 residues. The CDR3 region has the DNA TGCAGTGCTGTTACAGGGGAGAAACTGTTTTTT. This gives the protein CSAVTGEKLFF.

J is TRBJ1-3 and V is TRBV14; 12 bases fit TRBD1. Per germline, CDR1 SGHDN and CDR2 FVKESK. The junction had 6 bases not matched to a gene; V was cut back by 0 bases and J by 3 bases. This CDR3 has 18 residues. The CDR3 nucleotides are TGTGCCAGCAGCCAAGAAGGGACAGGGGGCAGAGGTGGAAACACCATATATTTT. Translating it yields CASSQEGTGGRGGNTIYF.

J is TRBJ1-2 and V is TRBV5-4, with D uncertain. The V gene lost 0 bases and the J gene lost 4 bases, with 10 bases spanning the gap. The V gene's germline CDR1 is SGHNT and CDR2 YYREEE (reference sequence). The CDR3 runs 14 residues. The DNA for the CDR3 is TGTGCCAGCAGCTTGGACAGATCCGGCTATGGCTACACCTTC. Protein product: CASSLDRSGYGYTF.

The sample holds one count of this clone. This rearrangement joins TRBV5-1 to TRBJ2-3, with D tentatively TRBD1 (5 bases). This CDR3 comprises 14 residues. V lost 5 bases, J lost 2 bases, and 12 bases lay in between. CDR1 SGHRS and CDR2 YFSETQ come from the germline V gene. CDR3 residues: CASRGRAYTDTQYF. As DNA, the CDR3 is TGCGCCAGCAGGGGCAGGGCCTACACAGATACGCAGTATTTT.

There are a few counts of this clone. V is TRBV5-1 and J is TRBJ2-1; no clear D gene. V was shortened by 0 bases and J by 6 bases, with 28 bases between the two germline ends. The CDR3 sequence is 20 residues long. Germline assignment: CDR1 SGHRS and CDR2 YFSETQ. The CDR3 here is CASSLDPGQSDPSRANEQFF. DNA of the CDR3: TGCGCCAGCAGCTTGGACCCTGGGCAGTCAGATCCCAGCCGAGCCAATGAGCAGTTCTTC.

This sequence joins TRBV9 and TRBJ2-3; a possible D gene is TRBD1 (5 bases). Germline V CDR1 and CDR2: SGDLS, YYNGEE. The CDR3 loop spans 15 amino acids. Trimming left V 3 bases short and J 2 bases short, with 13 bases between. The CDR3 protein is CASSADTSITDTQYF. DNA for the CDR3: TGTGCCAGCAGCGCGGACACATCGATCACAGATACGCAGTATTTT.

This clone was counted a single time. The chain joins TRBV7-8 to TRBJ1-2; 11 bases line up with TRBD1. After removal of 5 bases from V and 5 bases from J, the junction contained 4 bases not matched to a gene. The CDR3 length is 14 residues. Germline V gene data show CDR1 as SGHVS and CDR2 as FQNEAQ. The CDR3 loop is CASSPWDRGYGYTF. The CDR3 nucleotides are TGTGCCAGCAGCCCCTGGGACAGGGGGTATGGCTACACCTTC.

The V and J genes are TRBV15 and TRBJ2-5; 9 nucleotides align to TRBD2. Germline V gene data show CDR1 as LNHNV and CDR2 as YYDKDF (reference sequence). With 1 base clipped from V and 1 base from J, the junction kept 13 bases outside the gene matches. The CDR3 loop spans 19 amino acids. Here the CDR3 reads CATSRAHAPASGVQETQYF. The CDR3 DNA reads TGTGCCACCAGCAGAGCCCATGCCCCAGCTAGCGGGGTCCAAGAGACCCAGTACTTC.

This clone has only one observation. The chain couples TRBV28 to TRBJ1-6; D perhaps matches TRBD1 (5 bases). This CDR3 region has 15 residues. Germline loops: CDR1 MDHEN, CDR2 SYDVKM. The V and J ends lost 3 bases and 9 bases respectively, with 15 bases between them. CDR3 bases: TGTGCCAGCAGTTTCCGTGACAGATGGAGTTCACCCCTCCACTTT. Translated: CASSFRDRWSSPLHF.

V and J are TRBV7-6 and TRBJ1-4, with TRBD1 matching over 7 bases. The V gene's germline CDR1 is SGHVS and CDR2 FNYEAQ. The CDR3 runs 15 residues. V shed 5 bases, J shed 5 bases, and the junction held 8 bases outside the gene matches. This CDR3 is CASSTRQGDNEKLFF. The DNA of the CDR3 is TGTGCCAGCAGCACCCGACAGGGAGACAATGAAAAACTGTTTTTT.

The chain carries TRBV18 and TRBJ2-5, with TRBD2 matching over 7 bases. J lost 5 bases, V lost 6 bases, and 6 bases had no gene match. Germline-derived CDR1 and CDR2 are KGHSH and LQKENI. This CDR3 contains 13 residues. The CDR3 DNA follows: TGTGCCAGCTCCCCTCGGGGGGAGGAGACCCAGTACTTC. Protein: CASSPRGEETQYF.

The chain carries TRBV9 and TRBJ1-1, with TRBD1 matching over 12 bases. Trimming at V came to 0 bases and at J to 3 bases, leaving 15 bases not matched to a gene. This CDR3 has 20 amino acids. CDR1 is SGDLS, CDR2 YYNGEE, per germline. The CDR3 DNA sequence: TGTGCCAGCAGCGTAGCTTGCGGGGACAGGGGGCGAGGGGACGACACTGAAGCTTTCTTT. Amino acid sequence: CASSVACGDRGRGDDTEAFF.

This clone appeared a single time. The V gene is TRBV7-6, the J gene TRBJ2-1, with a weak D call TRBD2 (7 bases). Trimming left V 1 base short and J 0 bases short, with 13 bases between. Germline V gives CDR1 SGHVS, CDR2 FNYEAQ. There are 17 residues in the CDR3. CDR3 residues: CASSLVGGLSSYNEQFF. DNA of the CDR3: TGTGCCAGCAGCTTAGTCGGGGGGCTGAGCTCCTACAATGAGCAGTTCTTC.

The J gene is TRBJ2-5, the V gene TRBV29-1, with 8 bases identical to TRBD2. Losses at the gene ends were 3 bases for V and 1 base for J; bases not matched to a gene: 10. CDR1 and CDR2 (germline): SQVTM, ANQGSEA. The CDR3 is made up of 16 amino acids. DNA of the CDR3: TGCAGCGTTGAGCTCCGCAGCGGGGGCCTCCAAGAGACCCAGTACTTC. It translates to CSVELRSGGLQETQYF.

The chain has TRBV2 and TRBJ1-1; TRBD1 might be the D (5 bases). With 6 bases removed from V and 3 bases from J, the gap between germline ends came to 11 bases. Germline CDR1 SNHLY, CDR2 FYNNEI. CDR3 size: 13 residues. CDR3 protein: CASRTPGHTEAFF. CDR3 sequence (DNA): TGTGCCAGCAGGACGCCAGGGCACACTGAAGCTTTCTTT. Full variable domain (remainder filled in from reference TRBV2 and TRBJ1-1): EPEVTQTPSHQVTQMGQEVILRCVPISNHLYFYWYRQILGQKVEFLVSFYNNEISEKSEIFDDQFSVERPDGSNFTLKIRSTKLEDSAMYFCASRTPGHTEAFFGQGTRLTVV.

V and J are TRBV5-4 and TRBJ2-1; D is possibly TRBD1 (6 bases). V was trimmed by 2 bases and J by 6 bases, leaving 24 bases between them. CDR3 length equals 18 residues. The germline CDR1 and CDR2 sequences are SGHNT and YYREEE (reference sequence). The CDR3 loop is CASSLDSKDSPTGNEQFF. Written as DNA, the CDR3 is TGTGCCAGCAGCTTAGATTCAAAGGACAGCCCGACGGGCAATGAGCAGTTCTTC.

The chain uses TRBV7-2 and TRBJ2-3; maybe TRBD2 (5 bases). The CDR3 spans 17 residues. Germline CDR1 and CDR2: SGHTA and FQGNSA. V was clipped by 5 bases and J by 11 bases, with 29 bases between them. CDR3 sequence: CASSPERVRSGRPVQYF. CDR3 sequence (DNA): TGTGCCAGCAGCCCAGAGAGGGTACGCTCGGGCCGCCCGGTGCAGTATTTT.

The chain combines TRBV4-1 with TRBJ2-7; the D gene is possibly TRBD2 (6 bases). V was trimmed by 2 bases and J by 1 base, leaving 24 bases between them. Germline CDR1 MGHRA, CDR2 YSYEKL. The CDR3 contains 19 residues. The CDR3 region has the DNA TGCGCCAGCAGCCAAAAAGGCCCTGGAACGGGACTGCCGTCCTACGAGCAGTACTTC. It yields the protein CASSQKGPGTGLPSYEQYF.

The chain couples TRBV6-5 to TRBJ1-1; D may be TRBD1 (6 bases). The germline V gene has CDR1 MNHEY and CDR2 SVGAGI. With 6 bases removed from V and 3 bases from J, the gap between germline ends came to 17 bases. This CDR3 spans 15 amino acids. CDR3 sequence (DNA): TGTGCCAGCAGAACAGGGTCCCCTTGGGACACTGAAGCTTTCTTT. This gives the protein CASRTGSPWDTEAFF.

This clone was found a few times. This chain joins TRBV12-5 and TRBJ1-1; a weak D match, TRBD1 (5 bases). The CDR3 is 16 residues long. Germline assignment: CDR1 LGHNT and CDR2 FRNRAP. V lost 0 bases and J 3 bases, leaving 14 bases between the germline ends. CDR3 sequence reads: CASGLVRGGEYTEAFF. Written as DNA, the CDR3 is TGTGCTAGTGGTTTGGTACGGGGAGGGGAGTACACTGAAGCTTTCTTT.

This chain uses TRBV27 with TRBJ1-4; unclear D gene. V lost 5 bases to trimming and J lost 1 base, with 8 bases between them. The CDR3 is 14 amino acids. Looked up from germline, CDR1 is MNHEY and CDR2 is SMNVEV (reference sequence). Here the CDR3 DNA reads TGTGCCAGCAGTGCGCGGGGAACTAATGAAAAACTGTTTTTT. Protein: CASSARGTNEKLFF. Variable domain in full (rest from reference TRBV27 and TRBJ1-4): EAQVTQNPRYLITVTGKKLTVTCSQNMNHEYMSWYRQDPGLGLRQIYYSMNVEVTDKGDVPEGYKVSRKEKRNFPLILESPSPNQTSLYFCASSARGTNEKLFFGSGTQLSVL.

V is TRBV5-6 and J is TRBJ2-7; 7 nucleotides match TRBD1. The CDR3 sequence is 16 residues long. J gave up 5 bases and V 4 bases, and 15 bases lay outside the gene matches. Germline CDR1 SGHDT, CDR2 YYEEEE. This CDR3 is CASSPIYRDSQDEQYF. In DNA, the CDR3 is TGTGCCAGCAGCCCTATTTATAGGGACAGCCAAGACGAGCAGTACTTC.

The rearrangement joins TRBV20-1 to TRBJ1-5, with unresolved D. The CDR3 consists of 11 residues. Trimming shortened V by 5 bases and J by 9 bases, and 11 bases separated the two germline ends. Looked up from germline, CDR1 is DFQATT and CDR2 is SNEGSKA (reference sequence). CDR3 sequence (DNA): TGCAGTGCTGTCCCCCGGGGGCCCCAGCATTTT. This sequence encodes CSAVPRGPQHF.

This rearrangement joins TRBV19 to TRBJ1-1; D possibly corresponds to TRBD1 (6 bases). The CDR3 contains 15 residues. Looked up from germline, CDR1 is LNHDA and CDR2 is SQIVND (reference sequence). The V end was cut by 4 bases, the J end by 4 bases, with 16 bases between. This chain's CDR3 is CASSNPQGPITEAFF. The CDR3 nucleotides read TGTGCCAGTAGTAACCCCCAGGGGCCGATCACTGAAGCTTTCTTT.